The 31 T cell receptor beta chains reported below all come from one sample, sequenced in a study of CD8 T cells in Susac syndrome. A quantity of roughly 0.5 to 1 ug RNA underwent reverse transcription using random hexamers. Via MiXCR, TCRdb re-called the immunoSEQ multiplex PCR reads, giving one row per CDR3 protein. The sample lists roughly 120,000 distinct CDR3 sequences, more than 85% occurring once. Source material: CD4+ T cells from PBMCs. These receptors originate from a human donor with multiple sclerosis.

This sequence joins TRBV30 and TRBJ2-7; 10 nucleotides line up with TRBD1. This CDR3 has 12 residues. Trimming took 5 bases from V and 3 from J; bases not matched to a gene: 1. From germline, CDR1 is GTSNPN and CDR2 SVGIG (reference sequence). The CDR3 DNA reads as TGTGCCTGGGGGACAGGGGACTACGAGCAGTACTTC. Amino acid sequence: CAWGTGDYEQYF.

This chain uses TRBV10-3 with TRBJ1-1; no clear D. V lost 1 base to trimming and J lost 2 bases, with 5 bases between them. Germline CDR1 ENHRY, CDR2 SYGVKD. The CDR3 has 13 residues. This CDR3 reads CAISEYGNTEAFF. The CDR3 coding sequence is TGTGCCATCAGTGAGTACGGAAACACTGAAGCTTTCTTT.

The V gene is TRBV4-2, the J gene TRBJ2-3, with 8 bases aligning to TRBD2. The CDR3 is 15 residues long. V was clipped by 1 base and J by 6 bases; unmatched bases: 6. CDR1 is LGHNA, CDR2 YNFKEQ, per germline. For the CDR3, the DNA is TGTGCCAGCAGCCAAGTGAGCGGGGGACTTGATACGCAGTATTTT. Protein product: CASSQVSGGLDTQYF.

The chain combines TRBV7-2 with TRBJ2-5; 8 bases are a match to TRBD1. CDR3 size: 14 residues. J gave up 2 bases and V 10 bases, and 9 bases lay outside the gene matches. The V gene's germline CDR1 is SGHTA and CDR2 FQGNSA. CDR3 DNA: TGTGCCACCCTATTAGACAGGGGACAAGAGACCCAGTACTTC. Amino acid sequence: CATLLDRGQETQYF.

This chain joins TRBV20-1 and TRBJ2-1; D tentatively reads TRBD1 or TRBD2 (6 bases each). The CDR3 length is 14 residues. The ends were cut back, 3 bases at V and 9 bases at J, with 18 bases in the middle. The germline CDR1 and CDR2 sequences are DFQATT and SNEGSKA (reference sequence). CDR3 protein: CSASPDGGGIEQFF. The CDR3 region has the DNA TGCAGTGCTAGCCCGGATGGGGGCGGGATTGAGCAGTTCTTC.

The chain uses TRBV7-2 and TRBJ2-5; D tentatively reads TRBD1 or TRBD2 (6 bases each). The CDR3 contains 13 residues. Per the germline V gene, CDR1 is SGHTA and CDR2 is FQGNSA. Trimming took off 2 bases at V and 5 bases at J, with 9 bases between the two ends. The CDR3 bases are TGTGCCAGCAGCTTACGAGGGGGGGAGACCCAGTACTTC. The encoded protein is CASSLRGGETQYF.

This clonotype appeared once. J is TRBJ2-6 and V is TRBV29-1, with D perhaps assigned TRBD1 or TRBD2 (5 bases each). Trimming removed 6 bases at V and 0 bases at J, with 9 bases between. Germline-derived CDR1 and CDR2 are SQVTM and ANQGSEA. CDR3 size: 14 residues. CDR3 sequence (DNA): TGCAGCGTGGGACGCAACTCTGGGGCCAACGTCCTGACTTTC. This translates into CSVGRNSGANVLTF.

The genes are TRBV19 and TRBJ2-5; 10 positions agree with TRBD1. In germline, CDR1 is LNHDA, CDR2 SQIVND (reference sequence). The ends lost 5 bases at V and 5 bases at J; junction bases unmatched: 5. CDR3 length: 14 amino acids. The CDR3 loop is CASSSTGGPETQYF. In DNA, the CDR3 is TGTGCCAGTAGTTCGACAGGGGGCCCGGAGACCCAGTACTTC.

This rearrangement joins TRBV2 to TRBJ1-5; D remains unclear. The germline gives CDR1 SNHLY, CDR2 FYNNEI. CDR3 length: 13 amino acids. With 8 bases removed from V and 4 bases from J, the gap between germline ends came to 12 bases. The CDR3 loop reads CASHRRLNQPQHF. CDR3 nucleotides: TGTGCCAGCCATCGGAGGCTAAATCAGCCCCAGCATTTT.

DNA of the CDR3: TGTGCCAGCAGCCCGACTAGCAGTGAGCAGTTCTTC. This gives the protein CASSPTSSEQFF. The chain uses TRBV7-9 and TRBJ2-1, with 7 bases identical to TRBD2. V lost 5 bases, J lost 9 bases, and 4 bases stayed unmatched. The CDR3 spans 12 residues. The V gene's germline CDR1 is SEHNR and CDR2 FQNEAQ (reference sequence). Based on the CDR3 plus reference TRBV7-9 and TRBJ2-1, the full variable domain is DTGVSQNPRHKITKRGQNVTFRCDPISEHNRLYWYRQTLGQGPEFLTYFQNEAQLEKSRLLSDRFSAERPKGSFSTLEIQRTEQGDSAMYLCASSPTSSEQFFGPGTRLTVL.

Here the CDR3 reads CASRKETDYEQYF. The CDR3 region has the DNA TGTGCCAGCAGGAAGGAGACTGACTACGAGCAGTACTTC. The V gene is TRBV25-1, the J gene TRBJ2-7; D is unclear. From germline, CDR1 is MGHDK and CDR2 SYGVNS. This CDR3 is built from 13 residues. V was pared by 6 bases and J by 3 bases, with 12 bases between.

The rearrangement uses TRBV3-1 and TRBJ1-5; D not certain. Trimming pared 1 base from V and 5 bases from J, leaving 6 bases between. From germline, CDR1 is LGHDT and CDR2 YNNKEL (reference sequence). The CDR3 contains 13 residues. CDR3 nucleotides: TGTGCCAGCAGCCAAGGCTCGGATCAGCCCCAGCATTTT. Translating it yields CASSQGSDQPQHF.

V usage is TRBV5-4 and J usage is TRBJ1-2; D unresolved. The V gene's germline CDR1 is SGHNT and CDR2 YYREEE (reference sequence). Between the trimmed V and J ends, which lost 0 bases and 8 bases, there was a span of 14 bases. This CDR3 has 14 amino acids. The CDR3 sequence is CASSLGGLAWGYTF. The CDR3 DNA is TGTGCCAGCAGCTTGGGCGGCCTCGCCTGGGGCTACACCTTC. Filled out from reference TRBV5-4 and TRBJ1-2, the complete variable domain reads ETGVTQSPTHLIKTRGQQVTLRCSSQSGHNTVSWYQQALGQGPQFIFQYYREEENGRGNFPPRFSGLQFPNYSSELNVNALELDDSALYLCASSLGGLAWGYTFGSGTRLTVV.

The chain carries TRBV20-1 and TRBJ2-3, with D uncertain. CDR1 and CDR2 (germline): DFQATT, SNEGSKA (reference sequence). The CDR3 consists of 11 residues. The germline V and J ends were trimmed by 3 bases and 6 bases, with 7 bases remaining between them. This CDR3 reads CSARRSDTQYF. CDR3 bases: TGCAGTGCTAGGAGGAGTGATACGCAGTATTTT.

This sequence joins TRBV5-1 and TRBJ2-1; 7 bases fit TRBD2. The junction had 9 bases not matched to a gene; V was cut back by 1 base and J by 5 bases. There are 16 residues in the CDR3. Looked up from germline, CDR1 is SGHRS and CDR2 is YFSETQ. CDR3 protein: CASSLNGGGRDNEQFF. The CDR3 DNA sequence: TGCGCCAGCAGCTTGAATGGCGGGGGTAGGGACAATGAGCAGTTCTTC.

This clonotype was counted a single time. The chain links TRBV18 to TRBJ2-2; TRBD2 might be the D (6 bases). This CDR3 is 18 amino acids long. Trimming cost V 2 bases and J 3 bases, with 19 bases left between them. Germline lookup yields CDR1 KGHSH and CDR2 LQKENI. The CDR3 DNA reads as TGTGCCAGCTCACCATCGGCGCAAGGAGGGGCAGACACCGGGGAGCTGTTTTTT. This translates into CASSPSAQGGADTGELFF.

This rearrangement joins TRBV24-1 to TRBJ2-2; no definite D call. The CDR3 consists of 15 residues. Trimming stripped 5 bases from V and 0 bases from J, with 9 bases between. CDR1 is KGHDR and CDR2 is SFDVKD in the germline V gene. The CDR3 is CATSAHASNTGELFF. DNA for the CDR3: TGTGCCACCAGTGCACACGCCTCGAACACCGGGGAGCTGTTTTTT.

This clonotype has more than one count but fewer than ten. CDR3 sequence: CASTKEGMNTEAFF. Here the CDR3 DNA reads TGTGCCAGCACTAAGGAGGGGATGAACACTGAAGCTTTCTTT. The chain uses TRBV6-2 or TRBV6-3 and TRBJ1-1; tentative D call: TRBD1 (5 bases). Trimming shortened V by 7 bases and J by 0 bases, and 12 bases separated the two germline ends. The CDR3 is 14 residues long. CDR1 is MNHEY, CDR2 SVGEGT, per germline.

This chain joins TRBV9 and TRBJ2-1, with 13 bases matching TRBD2. V dropped 4 bases and J dropped 9; count of bases not matched to a gene: 10. This CDR3 is built from 16 residues. Germline V CDR1 and CDR2: SGDLS, YYNGEE. The CDR3 is CASSPRALAGGTEQFF. The CDR3 bases are TGTGCCAGCAGCCCGAGGGCACTAGCGGGGGGGACTGAGCAGTTCTTC.

The chain employs TRBV5-4 and TRBJ2-2; 8 bases are a match to TRBD1. This CDR3 has 15 amino acids. The germline gives CDR1 SGHNT, CDR2 YYREEE (reference sequence). Unmatched junction bases numbered 3, after V lost 2 bases and J lost 3 bases. CDR3 nucleotides: TGTGCCAGCAGCTTCCGACAGGGGTACACCGGGGAGCTGTTTTTT. As protein: CASSFRQGYTGELFF. The variable domain in full, completed from reference TRBV5-4 and TRBJ2-2, reads ETGVTQSPTHLIKTRGQQVTLRCSSQSGHNTVSWYQQALGQGPQFIFQYYREEENGRGNFPPRFSGLQFPNYSSELNVNALELDDSALYLCASSFRQGYTGELFFGEGSRLTVL.

In DNA form, the CDR3 reads TGTGCCAGTAGTAAGGGGTTCGTCTCCTACGAGCAGTACTTC. It encodes CASSKGFVSYEQYF. The chain joins TRBV19 to TRBJ2-7; D might be TRBD1 (5 bases). This CDR3 has 14 amino acids. Germline values: CDR1 LNHDA, CDR2 SQIVND (reference sequence). Between the trimmed V and J ends, which lost 4 bases and 0 bases, there was a span of 10 bases.

This chain uses TRBV28 with TRBJ2-7; a weak D match, TRBD2 (5 bases). Looked up from germline, CDR1 is MDHEN and CDR2 is SYDVKM. The germline V and J ends were trimmed by 8 bases and 5 bases, with 28 bases remaining between them. This CDR3 has 17 residues. The CDR3 loop reads CASSLPGSTASRDEQYF. DNA for the CDR3: TGTGCCAGCTCACTGCCGGGGTCCACCGCCTCCCGAGACGAGCAGTACTTC.

This clonotype was found a few times. The chain carries TRBV6-6 and TRBJ2-5, with D uncertain. Germline assignment: CDR1 MNHNY and CDR2 SVGAGI (reference sequence). The length of the CDR3 is 14 residues. Trimming left V 5 bases short and J 0 bases short, with 10 bases between. The CDR3 DNA follows: TGTGCCAGCAGTCTCCTGGGGAACCAAGAGACCCAGTACTTC. Protein sequence: CASSLLGNQETQYF.

J is TRBJ1-2 and V is TRBV20-1; no definite D call. Germline loops: CDR1 DFQATT, CDR2 SNEGSKA (reference sequence). V lost 0 bases and J 4 bases, leaving 12 bases between the germline ends. The CDR3 extends over 14 amino acids. The CDR3 region is CSARENTLLYGYTF. CDR3 DNA sequence: TGCAGTGCTAGAGAGAACACCTTGCTCTATGGCTACACCTTC.

The V call is TRBV19, the J call TRBJ1-1, with a tentative D call TRBD1 (5 bases). CDR3 length: 14 amino acids. V was shortened by 0 bases and J by 6 bases, with 11 bases between the two germline ends. CDR1 is LNHDA, CDR2 SQIVND, per germline (reference sequence). The CDR3 spells CASSIDRGDPEAFF. The CDR3 bases are TGTGCCAGTAGTATAGATCGGGGGGATCCTGAAGCTTTCTTT.

The rearrangement joins TRBV7-3 to TRBJ1-1; a possible D gene is TRBD1 (6 bases). Per the germline V gene, CDR1 is SGHTA and CDR2 is FQGTGA. The CDR3 has 13 amino acids. V dropped 5 bases and J dropped 3 bases, with 10 bases sitting between them. CDR3 DNA sequence: TGTGCCAGCAGCCGGACAGCAGACACTGAAGCTTTCTTT. Translating gives CASSRTADTEAFF.

Here the CDR3 reads CASSPTAGGASSNQPQHF. In DNA form, the CDR3 reads TGTGCCAGCTCACCTACGGCCGGGGGGGCCAGCAGCAATCAGCCCCAGCATTTT. The chain couples TRBV18 to TRBJ1-5; TRBD1 might be the D (6 bases). Trimming removed 3 bases at V and 1 base at J, with 19 bases between. Germline V gene lookup returns CDR1 KGHSH and CDR2 LQKENI. CDR3 length: 18 residues. Variable domain in full (rest from reference TRBV18 and TRBJ1-5): NAGVMQNPRHLVRRRGQEARLRCSPMKGHSHVYWYRQLPEEGLKFMVYLQKENIIDESGMPKERFSAEFPKEGPSILRIQQVVRGDSAAYFCASSPTAGGASSNQPQHFGDGTRLSIL.

The J gene is TRBJ1-2, the V gene TRBV6-1; no firm D call. V dropped 8 bases and J dropped 4 bases, with 11 bases sitting between them. CDR3 length equals 12 residues. CDR1 MNHNS and CDR2 SASEGT come from the germline V gene. Here the CDR3 DNA reads TGTGCCAGCGTACCCAACCGCTATGGCTACACCTTC. Translating gives CASVPNRYGYTF.

The V and J genes are TRBV9 and TRBJ2-2; perhaps TRBD2 as D (6 bases). The CDR3 contains 16 residues. Per germline, CDR1 SGDLS and CDR2 YYNGEE. With 0 bases removed from V and 2 bases from J, the gap between germline ends came to 11 bases. In DNA, the CDR3 is TGTGCCAGCAGCGTAGGGGGGGACCCTAACACCGGGGAGCTGTTTTTT. It codes for CASSVGGDPNTGELFF.

The chain couples TRBV19 to TRBJ2-3; 7 bases fit TRBD1. After removal of 5 bases from V and 4 bases from J, the junction contained 6 bases not matched to a gene. This CDR3 has 14 amino acids. Germline values: CDR1 LNHDA, CDR2 SQIVND (reference sequence). CDR3 in amino acids: CASSVGQLADTQYF. The CDR3 bases are TGTGCCAGTAGTGTGGGACAGCTGGCAGATACGCAGTATTTT.

The chain joins TRBV30 to TRBJ1-3; weak D call: TRBD1 (5 bases). Trimming removed 8 bases at V and 7 bases at J, with 21 bases between. The germline CDR1 and CDR2 sequences are GTSNPN and SVGIG (reference sequence). CDR3 length: 14 amino acids. CDR3 DNA: TGTGCCAGGACATCAGGCTATGAGGCGAACACCATATATTTT. This translates into CARTSGYEANTIYF.